Listed here are 32 T cell receptor beta chains from one sample, sequenced in a study of technical replicates of blood from several donors. Clones were read by immunoSEQ multiplex PCR, and TCRdb kept only the in-frame ones, dropping some. The sample lists about 75,000 clones, 91% occurring once. Sequencing used PBMCs. Every receptor here comes from a human donor in good health. Some clones in this sample may be carry-over from other donors' samples.

A word on this clone: The same CDR3 can be traced to other DNA sequences in this sample. The chain employs TRBV9 and TRBJ2-1; 12 bases are shared with TRBD2. CDR3 size: 16 residues. Per germline, CDR1 SGDLS and CDR2 YYNGEE. V lost 0 bases, J lost 3 bases, and 1 base stayed unmatched. CDR3 loop: CASSVGLAGVYNEQFF. CDR3 nucleotide sequence: TGTGCCAGCAGCGTAGGACTAGCGGGAGTCTACAATGAGCAGTTCTTC.

The J gene is TRBJ1-5, the V gene TRBV19; no definite D call. Germline V gives CDR1 LNHDA, CDR2 SQIVND (reference sequence). This CDR3 is built from 13 residues. Trimming shortened V by 5 bases and J by 2 bases, and 7 bases separated the two germline ends. CDR3 residues: CASSLQGNQPQHF. The CDR3 nucleotides read TGTGCCAGTAGTCTCCAGGGCAATCAGCCCCAGCATTTT.

V and J are TRBV6-5 and TRBJ2-1, with D perhaps TRBD1 (5 bases). The CDR3 length is 14 residues. V dropped 8 bases and J dropped 0 bases, with 11 bases sitting between them. Germline V gives CDR1 MNHEY, CDR2 SVGAGI. CDR3 amino acids: CASCQGFSYNEQFF. In DNA, the CDR3 is TGTGCCAGCTGCCAGGGATTCTCCTACAATGAGCAGTTCTTC.

V is TRBV29-1 and J is TRBJ1-1; tentative D call: TRBD1 (6 bases). The CDR3 is 13 residues long. CDR1 and CDR2 (germline): SQVTM, ANQGSEA. Deletions cut 6 bases from V and 0 bases from J, with 11 bases between. The CDR3 reads CSVTGTLNTEAFF. The CDR3 nucleotides read TGCAGCGTCACGGGGACACTGAACACTGAAGCTTTCTTT.

The chain recombines TRBV14 with TRBJ1-1; TRBD1 matches at 9 bases. The CDR3 covers 17 residues. J gave up 2 bases and V 2 bases, and 9 bases lay outside the gene matches. The germline V gene has CDR1 SGHDN and CDR2 FVKESK. The CDR3 is CASSQTGDRAINTEAFF. CDR3 nucleotides: TGTGCCAGCAGCCAAACCGGGGACAGGGCGATAAACACTGAAGCTTTCTTT. Drawing the rest from reference TRBV14 and TRBJ1-1, the complete variable domain is EAGVTQFPSHSVIEKGQTVTLRCDPISGHDNLYWYRRVMGKEIKFLLHFVKESKQDESGMPNNRFLAERTGGTYSTLKVQPAELEDSGVYFCASSQTGDRAINTEAFFGQGTRLTVV.

The rearrangement joins TRBV27 to TRBJ1-1; D may be TRBD1 (5 bases). V was trimmed by 1 base and J by 2 bases, leaving 11 bases between them. Germline V CDR1 and CDR2: MNHEY, SMNVEV (reference sequence). The CDR3 runs 15 residues. This CDR3 is CASSLYQGLNTEAFF. The CDR3 coding sequence is TGTGCCAGCAGTTTATATCAGGGATTAAACACTGAAGCTTTCTTT.

The rearrangement links TRBV4-3 to TRBJ2-2; D not resolved. Trimming pared 0 bases from V and 7 bases from J, leaving 6 bases between. Germline V gene sequence: CDR1 LGHNA, CDR2 YSLEER. The CDR3 sequence is 13 residues long. CDR3 sequence: CASSQDRGGELFF. The CDR3 bases are TGCGCCAGCAGCCAAGATCGAGGCGGGGAGCTGTTTTTT.

The V call is TRBV2, the J call TRBJ1-2; TRBD1 matches at 7 bases. Trimming cost V 8 bases and J 4 bases; bases outside gene matches: 10. This CDR3 spans 14 amino acids. The germline V gene encodes CDR1 SNHLY and CDR2 FYNNEI. CDR3 nucleotides: TGTGCCAGCCATATTATAGGGACAGCCTATGGCTACACCTTC. Its translation: CASHIIGTAYGYTF.

The rearrangement joins TRBV6-4 to TRBJ2-1, with 11 bases aligning to TRBD1. Unmatched junction bases numbered 6, after V lost 5 bases and J lost 3 bases. Germline values: CDR1 MRHNA, CDR2 SNTAGT. There are 16 residues in the CDR3. CDR3 sequence (DNA): TGTGCCAGCAGTCCGGCTGGGACAGGGGGCTACAATGAGCAGTTCTTC. Protein sequence: CASSPAGTGGYNEQFF.

This clone was found once. The chain joins TRBV5-1 to TRBJ2-5; tentatively, D is TRBD1 (6 bases). The CDR3 covers 14 residues. CDR1 and CDR2 (germline): SGHRS, YFSETQ. V was clipped by 4 bases and J by 5 bases, with 15 bases between them. CDR3 amino acids: CASSRTGQGETQYF. Written as DNA, the CDR3 is TGCGCCAGCAGCCGCACGGGACAAGGGGAGACCCAGTACTTC.

J is TRBJ1-1 and V is TRBV27, with D perhaps matching TRBD1 (5 bases). The length of the CDR3 is 16 residues. In germline, CDR1 is MNHEY, CDR2 SMNVEV (reference sequence). The V gene lost 5 bases and the J gene lost 4 bases, with 20 bases spanning the gap. CDR3 sequence (DNA): TGTGCCAGCAGTAGACAGCCCGGACTAGGGATCACTGAAGCTTTCTTT. This codes for CASSRQPGLGITEAFF.

The V gene is TRBV7-2, the J gene TRBJ2-5; no reliable D call. The V gene's germline CDR1 is SGHTA and CDR2 FQGNSA. V shed 1 base and J shed 5 bases, with 8 bases lying between them. CDR3 length equals 13 residues. For the CDR3, the DNA is TGTGCCAGCAGCTTAGGTCGGTCGGAGACCCAGTACTTC. Encoded protein: CASSLGRSETQYF.

The chain combines TRBV5-6 with TRBJ2-5; 13 positions match TRBD2. J was trimmed by 5 bases and V by 3 bases; bases with no gene match: 7. Per the germline V gene, CDR1 is SGHDT and CDR2 is YYEEEE. The CDR3 loop spans 16 amino acids. Written as DNA, the CDR3 is TGTGCCAGCAGCTACGGACTAGCGGGGGTCCTGGAGACCCAGTACTTC. Its protein is CASSYGLAGVLETQYF.

The V call is TRBV9, the J call TRBJ2-5; tentative D call: TRBD1 (6 bases). The CDR3 runs to 13 residues. V was trimmed by 3 bases and J by 5 bases, leaving 11 bases between them. Germline V CDR1 and CDR2: SGDLS, YYNGEE. The CDR3 DNA is TGTGCCAGCAGCGAAACAGGGCCGGAGACCCAGTACTTC. Its protein product is CASSETGPETQYF.

Points on this clone: Distinct nucleotide sequences in the sample also encode this CDR3. V gene TRBV5-1 combines with J gene TRBJ2-1, with D maybe TRBD2 (5 bases). Trimming pared 3 bases from V and 4 bases from J, leaving 11 bases between. Looked up from germline, CDR1 is SGHRS and CDR2 is YFSETQ. The CDR3 contains 14 residues. For the CDR3, the DNA is TGCGCCAGCAGCTCGTCGGGCGGGTACAATGAGCAGTTCTTC. Residues: CASSSSGGYNEQFF.

The V gene is TRBV11-2, the J gene TRBJ2-3, with 12 nucleotides matching TRBD2. The junction had 10 bases not matched to a gene; V was cut back by 3 bases and J by 6 bases. The CDR3 contains 17 residues. CDR1 is SGHAT, CDR2 FQNNGV, per germline. The CDR3 DNA reads TGTGCCAGCAGCTTCAGGACTAGCGGGAATGTTGGTGATACGCAGTATTTT. Translating it yields CASSFRTSGNVGDTQYF. Looking up the rest from reference TRBV11-2 and TRBJ2-3 gives the full variable domain: EAGVAQSPRYKIIEKRQSVAFWCNPISGHATLYWYQQILGQGPKLLIQFQNNGVVDDSQLPKDRFSAERLKGVDSTLKIQPAKLEDSAVYLCASSFRTSGNVGDTQYFGPGTRLTVL.

The rearrangement links TRBV7-3 to TRBJ2-3; 10 nucleotides align to TRBD2. Looked up from germline, CDR1 is SGHTA and CDR2 is FQGTGA. Trimming took 2 bases from V and 3 from J; bases not matched to a gene: 5. The CDR3 has 16 amino acids. The CDR3 protein is CASSLGAGGWTDTQYF. The CDR3 region has the DNA TGTGCCAGCAGCTTAGGAGCGGGGGGGTGGACAGATACGCAGTATTTT.

The gene calls are TRBV5-6 and TRBJ2-3; TRBD2 matches 7 bases. CDR3 size: 14 residues. CDR1 is SGHDT and CDR2 is YYEEEE in the germline V gene. Trimming removed 6 bases from V and 3 bases from J; junction bases left unmatched: 7. CDR3 in amino acids: CASNRMGGTDTQYF. DNA for the CDR3: TGTGCCAGCAACAGGATGGGGGGGACAGATACGCAGTATTTT.

CDR3 in DNA: TGCAGCGTTATAACCCGACCGGGACAGTCAGCTAACTATGGCTACACCTTC. Its translation: CSVITRPGQSANYGYTF. This chain joins TRBV29-1 and TRBJ1-2, with TRBD1 matching 7 bases. Unmatched junction bases numbered 15, after V lost 5 bases and J lost 0 bases. Germline loops: CDR1 SQVTM, CDR2 ANQGSEA. The CDR3 spans 17 residues.

The chain employs TRBV20-1 and TRBJ1-2, with D perhaps matching TRBD1 (6 bases). Germline V CDR1 and CDR2: DFQATT, SNEGSKA (reference sequence). The CDR3 is 11 residues long. V gave up 0 bases and J gave up 12 bases, with 11 bases separating them. CDR3 amino acids: CSARDQRGNTF. The CDR3 nucleotides read TGCAGTGCTAGAGATCAAAGGGGGAACACCTTC.

The chain has TRBV7-9 and TRBJ1-1, with D possibly being TRBD1 (6 bases). Germline CDR1 and CDR2: SEHNR and FQNEAQ (reference sequence). Trimming removed 4 bases from V and 10 bases from J, with 19 bases in between. The CDR3 extends over 14 amino acids. The CDR3 is CASSSRGAGRGAFF. CDR3 DNA sequence: TGTGCCAGCAGCTCCAGAGGGGCGGGCAGGGGAGCTTTCTTT.

This chain connects TRBV7-9 to TRBJ1-1; TRBD1 matches 7 bases. Trimming took 1 base from V and 0 from J; bases not matched to a gene: 8. The germline V gene encodes CDR1 SEHNR and CDR2 FQNEAQ (reference sequence). This CDR3 region has 17 residues. CDR3 nucleotides: TGTGCCAGCAGCTTAGTTGCAGGGGGAACCATGAACACTGAAGCTTTCTTT. This sequence encodes CASSLVAGGTMNTEAFF.

CDR3 sequence (DNA): TGTGCCAGCAAGTGGGCTAGCGGGAACTACAATGAGCAGTTCTTC. Translation gives CASKWASGNYNEQFF. J is TRBJ2-1 and V is TRBV2, with 9 bases fitting TRBD2. J gave up 3 bases and V 7 bases, and 7 bases lay outside the gene matches. This CDR3 comprises 15 residues. CDR1 and CDR2 from the germline V gene are SNHLY and FYNNEI.

This sequence joins TRBV7-2 and TRBJ2-2; 9 bases align to TRBD1. This CDR3 has 16 amino acids. Per germline, CDR1 SGHTA and CDR2 FQGNSA. The V and J ends lost 5 bases and 3 bases, in that order; junction bases with no gene match: 7. The CDR3 DNA reads as TGTGCCAGCAGCCGAAGGGGGACAGGGTACACCGGGGAGCTGTTTTTT. This translates into CASSRRGTGYTGELFF.

The chain recombines TRBV4-3 with TRBJ2-5; TRBD1 matches at 8 bases. After removal of 2 bases from V and 0 bases from J, the junction contained 5 bases not matched to a gene. The V gene's germline CDR1 is LGHNA and CDR2 YSLEER. The length of the CDR3 is 16 residues. The CDR3: CASSQYGTGDQETQYF. The CDR3 DNA sequence: TGCGCCAGCAGCCAATACGGGACAGGTGACCAAGAGACCCAGTACTTC.

This clone was seen just once. The chain links TRBV7-2 to TRBJ2-2; 13 nucleotides match TRBD2. Germline V gene data show CDR1 as SGHTA and CDR2 as FQGNSA. This CDR3 is built from 18 residues. V trimming: 3 bases; J trimming: 4 bases; junction bases outside the gene matches: 8. The CDR3 DNA follows: TGTGCCAGCAGCTTCCCCAGGACTAGCGGGAGAGGCACCGGGGAGCTGTTTTTT. This sequence encodes CASSFPRTSGRGTGELFF. The entire variable domain, with the rest obtained from reference TRBV7-2 and TRBJ2-2, is as follows: GAGVSQSPSNKVTEKGKDVELRCDPISGHTALYWYRQSLGQGLEFLIYFQGNSAPDKSGLPSDRFSAERTGGSVSTLTIQRTQQEDSAVYLCASSFPRTSGRGTGELFFGEGSRLTVL.

This chain connects TRBV7-3 to TRBJ2-1; a weak D match, TRBD2 (6 bases). The CDR3 has 13 amino acids. The V end lost 3 bases, the J end lost 5 bases, and 8 bases lay between the germline ends. CDR1 is SGHTA, CDR2 FQGTGA, per germline. CDR3: CASSFGGNNEQFF. As DNA, the CDR3 is TGTGCCAGCAGCTTCGGGGGAAACAATGAGCAGTTCTTC.

The rearrangement uses TRBV2 and TRBJ1-2, with 9 bases aligning to TRBD1. Per the germline V gene, CDR1 is SNHLY and CDR2 is FYNNEI. The CDR3 is 14 residues long. V dropped 4 bases and J dropped 4; count of bases not matched to a gene: 4. CDR3: CASSGDRVIYGYTF. The CDR3 nucleotides are TGTGCCAGCAGTGGGGACAGGGTGATCTATGGCTACACCTTC. Full variable domain (rest looked up from reference TRBV2 and TRBJ1-2): EPEVTQTPSHQVTQMGQEVILRCVPISNHLYFYWYRQILGQKVEFLVSFYNNEISEKSEIFDDQFSVERPDGSNFTLKIRSTKLEDSAMYFCASSGDRVIYGYTFGSGTRLTVV.

The rearrangement links TRBV29-1 to TRBJ2-7, with TRBD1 identical over 12 bases. Germline V gene sequence: CDR1 SQVTM, CDR2 ANQGSEA. J gave up 4 bases and V 5 bases, and 6 bases lay outside the gene matches. This CDR3 contains 14 residues. The CDR3 is CSVSRDRGPYEQYF. The DNA of the CDR3 is TGCAGCGTTTCCCGGGACAGGGGGCCGTACGAGCAGTACTTC.

This rearrangement joins TRBV9 to TRBJ1-1; TRBD1 matches at 8 bases. The CDR3 totals 16 residues. With 3 bases clipped from V and 5 bases from J, the junction kept 12 bases outside the gene matches. Germline CDR1 SGDLS, CDR2 YYNGEE. In DNA form, the CDR3 reads TGTGCCAGCAGCGCGACACCGGGACAGGTCATTACTGAAGCTTTCTTT. It encodes CASSATPGQVITEAFF. Using reference TRBV9 and TRBJ1-1 for the parts outside the CDR3, the full variable domain is DSGVTQTPKHLITATGQRVTLRCSPRSGDLSVYWYQQSLDQGLQFLIQYYNGEERAKGNILERFSAQQFPDLHSELNLSSLELGDSALYFCASSATPGQVITEAFFGQGTRLTVV.

The V call is TRBV7-9, the J call TRBJ2-7; TRBD2 aligns across 13 bases. CDR1 is SEHNR, CDR2 FQNEAQ, per germline (reference sequence). The CDR3 extends over 15 amino acids. The V segment lost 5 bases and the J segment 3 bases; nucleotides outside the gene matches: 4. The CDR3 DNA reads as TGTGCCAGCAGCCTGGGACTAGCGGGACTCTACGAGCAGTACTTC. Protein sequence: CASSLGLAGLYEQYF.

The chain has TRBV10-2 and TRBJ2-3; D is possibly TRBD2 (5 bases). This CDR3 comprises 16 residues. V lost 3 bases and J lost 4, with 17 bases in between. Germline CDR1 and CDR2: WSHSY and SAAADI. CDR3 nucleotides: TGCGCCAGCAGTGAAGGCCTAAGGAGGTCCCCAGATACGCAGTATTTT. This gives the protein CASSEGLRRSPDTQYF.